These T cell receptor beta chains were read from a single sample in a study of regulatory T cells in long-lasting Graves disease. MiXCR was run by TCRdb on the multiplex PCR reads, yielding one entry per CDR3 protein. Of over 300,000 distinct CDR3 sequences in the sample, about a sixth were seen once. Sequenced material: peripheral blood mononuclear cells (PBMCs), taken at new diagnosis, from a patient treated with antithyroid drugs. The source is a female donor with Graves disease. Each CDR3 is given without its conserved first and last residue.

TRBV27,ASSAKTWNEQF
TRBV12-3/TRBV12-4,ASGRAYEQY
TRBV5-6,ASSWTGDYNEQF
TRBV10-3,AISEDRDTDTQY
TRBV11-3,ASSLDSDAEAF
TRBV11-2,ASSLTRGQGSNEKLF
TRBV29-1,SVADYSGANVLT
TRBV25-1,ASSDRTSGRDPGYNEQF
TRBV6-2/TRBV6-3,ASSSGTSEWEQY
TRBV6-1,ASSEVVTGATEAF
TRBV6-1,ASSETGIREQF
TRBV7-3,ASRPGTVIRNGYT
TRBV5-8,ASSLAPSEDTEAF
TRBV5-1,ASSPVVSGEADTQY
TRBV28,ASTDGSYGYT
TRBV5-1,ASSLRDRDYATNEKLF
TRBV7-9,ASSLGGTIKNEQF
TRBV5-1,ASSFGGQVNSNSPLH
TRBV29-1,SVVGKAYNEQF
TRBV12-3/TRBV12-4,ASRPDRGPGYT
TRBV6-1,ASSLTGRGTDTQY
TRBV28,ASSPPGSGRADTQY
TRBV15,ATSSGTGVLMVDTEAF
TRBV7-8,ASSPTGGDLNEKLF
TRBV19,ASSMFSGKRGYT
TRBV5-1,ASSSSLGDSPLH
TRBV28,ASSWGSGNEQY
TRBV20-1,SARGREARSYNEQF
TRBV2,ASSGTNEQY
TRBV15,ATRLSYSNQPQH
TRBV19,ASSKDGYQPQH
TRBV5-1,ASSLEASGDIRTDTQY
TRBV28,ASTQRDRISEQF
TRBV4-1,ASSQDNRPQSTDTQY
TRBV7-3,ASSFGAHPGQVFPYSNQPQH
TRBV6-2/TRBV6-3,ASSYSSEGRTDTQY
TRBV13,ASSTSWDRGTEQY
TRBV11-3,ASSTKGTANTGELF
TRBV5-1,ASSLVLTRGANVLT
TRBV20-1,SASPGLPYEQY
TRBV4-1,ASRGTGGSPLH
TRBV6-1,ASRQNQETQY
TRBV12-3/TRBV12-4,ASSLGSLAGGATDTQY
TRBV13,ASSLAYRGPKGNTIY
TRBV7-2,ASSLVSWGGVEETQY
TRBV5-5,ASSLLGSAF
TRBV4-1,ASSQSGTGRFSDTQY
TRBV3-1,ASSQGGADQAF
TRBV5-5,ASSLVGQASTDTQY
TRBV20-1,SARDRQGGAYEQY
TRBV30,AWTLSYNSPLH
TRBV13,ASSPPGESYNEQF
TRBV7-8,ASILDQGSSPEAF